This TCR beta chain was recovered during a study of T cell repertoires in cytomegalovirus infection. CDR1 is MNHEY, CDR2 SVGEGT, per germline. The V and J ends lost 2 bases and 5 bases respectively, with 13 bases between them. The CDR3 consists of 15 residues. Turning to this clonotype: What it recognizes is unknown.

From the reads, TCRdb called clonotypes with MiXCR, one entry per CDR3 protein. The sample carries about 740,000 distinct CDR3 sequences, around 30% recorded once. The specimen was cultured PBMCs, collected from culture after CMV antigen stimulation. This chain joins TRBV6-2 or TRBV6-3 and TRBJ2-1; the D gene could be TRBD1 or TRBD2 (5 bases each). This TCR came from a human donor in good health (CMV status not recorded). Some clones in this sample may be carry-over from other donors' samples. The CDR3 nucleotides read TGTGCCAGCAGTTACGGTGCCCGGGGACACAATGAGCAGTTCTTC. It yields the protein CASSYGARGHNEQFF.